The 20 T cell receptor beta chains listed next were all sequenced from one sample in a study of T cell repertoires in cytomegalovirus infection. Which antigens these TCRs recognize remains unknown. Each CDR3 protein is one row after TCRdb ran MiXCR on the reads. The sample has 650,000 to 900,000 distinct CDR3 sequences, over 25% seen once. Sequences were derived from cultured CD8+ T cells from PBMCs, sampled from culture after CMV antigen stimulation. Receptors originate from a human donor in good health (CMV status not recorded). Some clones in this sample may be carry-over from other donors' samples.

V gene TRBV7-9 combines with J gene TRBJ2-1, with 7 nucleotides matching TRBD2. Germline V lookup: CDR1 SEHNR, CDR2 FQNEAQ (reference sequence). Trimming at V came to 2 bases and at J to 9 bases, leaving 7 bases not matched to a gene. This CDR3 is 14 amino acids long. The CDR3 DNA is TGTGCCAGCAGCTTAACTTCCGGGAGGAGTGAGCAGTTCTTC. Translation: CASSLTSGRSEQFF. Supplemented by reference TRBV7-9 and TRBJ2-1, the full variable domain reads DTGVSQNPRHKITKRGQNVTFRCDPISEHNRLYWYRQTLGQGPEFLTYFQNEAQLEKSRLLSDRFSAERPKGSFSTLEIQRTEQGDSAMYLCASSLTSGRSEQFFGPGTRLTVL.

This clonotype appeared a few times. This chain links TRBV27 with TRBJ2-1; 8 nucleotides agree with TRBD2. This CDR3 is 15 amino acids long. The V gene's germline CDR1 is MNHEY and CDR2 SMNVEV (reference sequence). The V segment lost 7 bases and the J segment 7 bases; nucleotides outside the gene matches: 12. This CDR3 reads CASNPSAGAGNEQFF. The CDR3, as DNA: TGTGCCAGCAACCCCTCAGCGGGGGCGGGAAATGAGCAGTTCTTC.

Points on this clonotype: The junction departs from germline at one end; a sequencing error may be responsible. V gene TRBV7-6 combines with J gene TRBJ2-1; TRBD2 agrees at 15 bases. Germline loops: CDR1 SGHVS, CDR2 FNYEAQ. The CDR3 covers 17 residues. CDR3 region: CASRGLAGGVIYNGQFF. Here the CDR3 DNA reads TGTGCCAGCAGGGGACTAGCGGGGGGTGTTATCTACAATGGGCAGTTCTTC.

In its sample, this clonotype was seen a few times. V usage is TRBV6-5 and J usage is TRBJ2-1, with TRBD2 as a possible D gene (6 bases). The CDR3 is made up of 14 amino acids. Trimming left V 0 bases short and J 6 bases short, with 9 bases between. CDR1 and CDR2 from the germline V gene are MNHEY and SVGAGI. CDR3 region: CASSYSGGSNEQFF. In DNA form, the CDR3 reads TGTGCCAGCAGTTACTCCGGGGGTAGCAATGAGCAGTTCTTC.

The chain uses TRBV19 and TRBJ2-1; 8 bases map to TRBD2. Germline CDR1 is LNHDA and CDR2 is SQIVND (reference sequence). Trimming at V came to 3 bases and at J to 7 bases, leaving 8 bases not matched to a gene. This CDR3 has 15 amino acids. The CDR3 DNA is TGTGCCAGTAGTATGAGGGCGGGGGGTCAGAATGAGCAGTTCTTC. Amino acid sequence: CASSMRAGGQNEQFF.

This chain connects TRBV4-3 to TRBJ1-1, with D maybe TRBD1 (5 bases). The CDR3 covers 16 residues. The ends were cut back, 1 base at V and 1 base at J, with 13 bases in the middle. CDR1 and CDR2 from the germline V gene are LGHNA and YSLEER. As DNA, the CDR3 is TGCGCCAGCAGCCAAGGTTATCCAGGGTGGAACACTGAAGCTTTCTTT. It specifies CASSQGYPGWNTEAFF.

The chain couples TRBV7-4 to TRBJ1-5, with TRBD1 as a possible D gene (5 bases). This CDR3 contains 14 residues. V was clipped by 5 bases and J by 5 bases, with 13 bases between them. CDR1 is SGHVT and CDR2 is SQSDAQ in the germline V gene. This CDR3 reads CASSPGEFDQPQHF. The CDR3 bases are TGTGCCAGCAGCCCGGGGGAATTCGATCAGCCCCAGCATTTT.

The chain links TRBV12-3 or TRBV12-4 to TRBJ2-2; 8 bases are shared with TRBD1. The CDR3 is made up of 14 amino acids. V lost 11 bases to trimming and J lost 1 base; unmatched junction nucleotides: 6. The CDR3 loop reads CAWGTGMNTGELFF. CDR3 nucleotides: TGTGCCTGGGGGACAGGAATGAACACCGGGGAGCTGTTTTTT.

This clonotype was seen ten or more times. The V call is TRBV7-9, the J call TRBJ1-1, with D perhaps TRBD1 (5 bases). Trimming shortened V by 4 bases and J by 3 bases, and 9 bases separated the two germline ends. This CDR3 has 13 amino acids. The germline gives CDR1 SEHNR, CDR2 FQNEAQ (reference sequence). CDR3 sequence reads: CASSYGGYTEAFF. The CDR3 bases are TGTGCCAGCAGCTATGGGGGGTACACTGAAGCTTTCTTT.

The chain links TRBV6-1 to TRBJ2-7; 7 positions agree with TRBD1. V lost 7 bases to trimming and J lost 7 bases; unmatched junction nucleotides: 13. CDR1 MNHNS and CDR2 SASEGT come from the germline V gene. This CDR3 comprises 14 residues. CDR3 in DNA: TGTGCCAGCACCTTAGGACAGGATCCTTGGGAGCAGTACTTC. It encodes CASTLGQDPWEQYF.

The rearrangement joins TRBV28 to TRBJ1-1; TRBD1 matches at 7 bases. The germline gives CDR1 MDHEN, CDR2 SYDVKM. The trim removed 6 bases at V and 6 bases at J, leaving 10 bases unmatched. This CDR3 region has 14 residues. Here the CDR3 reads CASSRQGRIAEAFF. Written as DNA, the CDR3 is TGTGCCAGCAGCCGACAGGGCCGTATAGCTGAAGCTTTCTTT.

The V and J genes are TRBV7-6 and TRBJ1-1; D gene ambiguous. Per the germline V gene, CDR1 is SGHVS and CDR2 is FNYEAQ. This CDR3 spans 13 amino acids. The V and J ends lost 1 base and 10 bases respectively, with 13 bases between them. The CDR3 bases are TGTGCCAGCAGCTTAGAATCGAGTGTGGGAGCTTTCTTT. Its translation: CASSLESSVGAFF.

V is TRBV27 and J is TRBJ2-1; D is possibly TRBD1 (5 bases). The V gene lost 0 bases and the J gene lost 8 bases, with 8 bases spanning the gap. Germline loops: CDR1 MNHEY, CDR2 SMNVEV (reference sequence). The CDR3 has 13 amino acids. The CDR3 coding sequence is TGTGCCAGCAGTTTATCGTCAGGGTATGAGCAGTTCTTC. Translation gives CASSLSSGYEQFF.

The chain couples TRBV19 to TRBJ1-1, with 7 bases fitting TRBD1. Germline CDR1 reads LNHDA; CDR2 reads SQIVND (reference sequence). The CDR3 spans 16 residues. J was trimmed by 1 base and V by 7 bases; bases with no gene match: 12. The CDR3 reads CASTLPGQRGNTEAFF. The CDR3 DNA reads as TGTGCCAGTACCCTCCCGGGACAGAGGGGGAACACTGAAGCTTTCTTT.

This clonotype was seen a single time. The chain has TRBV6-5 and TRBJ1-1; D gene ambiguous. Per germline, CDR1 MNHEY and CDR2 SVGAGI. This CDR3 is 19 amino acids long. The V end was cut by 3 bases, the J end by 1 base, with 24 bases between. Written as DNA, the CDR3 is TGTGCCAGCAGTTATCTCTCCCAGATCGCCACGGGTTCGAACACTGAAGCTTTCTTT. Its protein product is CASSYLSQIATGSNTEAFF.

This clonotype was found a few times. A much larger clone is a single base away; this may be a read error. The chain couples TRBV2 to TRBJ2-7; TRBD1 is a possible D gene (7 bases). Germline V gene sequence: CDR1 SNHLY, CDR2 FYNNEI. CDR3 length: 10 residues. The V end lost 10 bases, the J end lost 12 bases, and 16 bases lay between the germline ends. In DNA form, the CDR3 reads TGTGCCACCCAGGGGGGTATGGTGTACTTC. This translates into CATQGGMVYF.

The rearrangement joins TRBV6-5 to TRBJ2-2, with 7 bases identical to TRBD2. The CDR3 spans 15 residues. Trimming removed 2 bases from V and 6 bases from J; junction bases left unmatched: 6. The germline gives CDR1 MNHEY, CDR2 SVGAGI. The CDR3 DNA sequence: TGTGCCAGCAGTTACGGGTCTGGGAGGGCCGGGGAGCTGTTTTTT. Its protein is CASSYGSGRAGELFF.

V is TRBV14 and J is TRBJ2-3, with D possibly matching TRBD2 (6 bases). Germline CDR1 and CDR2: SGHDN and FVKESK. The CDR3 is 15 residues long. V lost 4 bases and J 4 bases, leaving 15 bases between the germline ends. The CDR3 reads CASSRGLRAPDTQYF. The CDR3 coding sequence is TGTGCCAGCAGCCGGGGACTCCGGGCCCCAGATACGCAGTATTTT.

This clonotype has a count of ten or more. The chain links TRBV6-2 or TRBV6-3 to TRBJ2-1, with 7 bases aligning to TRBD1. V lost 8 bases to trimming and J lost 2 bases; unmatched junction nucleotides: 3. CDR1 MNHEY and CDR2 SVGEGT come from the germline V gene. The CDR3 covers 13 residues. CDR3 region: CASAGTAYNEQFF. The CDR3 DNA is TGTGCCAGCGCAGGGACAGCCTACAATGAGCAGTTCTTC.

The chain recombines TRBV4-1 with TRBJ1-5; TRBD1 aligns across 11 bases. This CDR3 is built from 17 residues. Per the germline V gene, CDR1 is MGHRA and CDR2 is YSYEKL. V was clipped by 1 base and J by 5 bases; unmatched bases: 7. CDR3 region: CASSQVSGTGGDQPQHF. The CDR3 region has the DNA TGCGCCAGCAGCCAAGTCTCCGGGACAGGGGGTGATCAGCCCCAGCATTTT.